This TCR beta chain originates from a study of blood T cell repertoires in COVID-19. The overall study: From T cells, B-cell-depleted T cells, or PBMCs came the material, which was cDNA or gDNA.

A note on this clone: Other DNA sequences within the sample encode an identical CDR3.

The CDR3 totals 17 residues. CDR1 is SGHAT, CDR2 FQNNGV, per germline. Unmatched junction bases numbered 5, after V lost 2 bases and J lost 2 bases. Per the original methods: Reference gene primer amplification in the assay estimated nucleated cell counts. Sequencing used immunoSEQ multiplex PCR; TCRdb keeps in-frame clones, though not all of them. D and trimming come from the DNA, and the V and J calls and clone size come from that table. The repertoire holds 140,000 to 150,000 clones, with approximately 80% as singletons. This TCR derives from a human donor in a cohort sampled during active COVID-19. This chain uses TRBV11-2 with TRBJ2-3; 12 positions match TRBD2. Sample: peripheral blood. The DNA of the CDR3 is TGTGCCAGCAGCTTAATGGGACTAGCGGGCCCCACAGATACGCAGTATTTT. Amino acid sequence: CASSLMGLAGPTDTQYF.